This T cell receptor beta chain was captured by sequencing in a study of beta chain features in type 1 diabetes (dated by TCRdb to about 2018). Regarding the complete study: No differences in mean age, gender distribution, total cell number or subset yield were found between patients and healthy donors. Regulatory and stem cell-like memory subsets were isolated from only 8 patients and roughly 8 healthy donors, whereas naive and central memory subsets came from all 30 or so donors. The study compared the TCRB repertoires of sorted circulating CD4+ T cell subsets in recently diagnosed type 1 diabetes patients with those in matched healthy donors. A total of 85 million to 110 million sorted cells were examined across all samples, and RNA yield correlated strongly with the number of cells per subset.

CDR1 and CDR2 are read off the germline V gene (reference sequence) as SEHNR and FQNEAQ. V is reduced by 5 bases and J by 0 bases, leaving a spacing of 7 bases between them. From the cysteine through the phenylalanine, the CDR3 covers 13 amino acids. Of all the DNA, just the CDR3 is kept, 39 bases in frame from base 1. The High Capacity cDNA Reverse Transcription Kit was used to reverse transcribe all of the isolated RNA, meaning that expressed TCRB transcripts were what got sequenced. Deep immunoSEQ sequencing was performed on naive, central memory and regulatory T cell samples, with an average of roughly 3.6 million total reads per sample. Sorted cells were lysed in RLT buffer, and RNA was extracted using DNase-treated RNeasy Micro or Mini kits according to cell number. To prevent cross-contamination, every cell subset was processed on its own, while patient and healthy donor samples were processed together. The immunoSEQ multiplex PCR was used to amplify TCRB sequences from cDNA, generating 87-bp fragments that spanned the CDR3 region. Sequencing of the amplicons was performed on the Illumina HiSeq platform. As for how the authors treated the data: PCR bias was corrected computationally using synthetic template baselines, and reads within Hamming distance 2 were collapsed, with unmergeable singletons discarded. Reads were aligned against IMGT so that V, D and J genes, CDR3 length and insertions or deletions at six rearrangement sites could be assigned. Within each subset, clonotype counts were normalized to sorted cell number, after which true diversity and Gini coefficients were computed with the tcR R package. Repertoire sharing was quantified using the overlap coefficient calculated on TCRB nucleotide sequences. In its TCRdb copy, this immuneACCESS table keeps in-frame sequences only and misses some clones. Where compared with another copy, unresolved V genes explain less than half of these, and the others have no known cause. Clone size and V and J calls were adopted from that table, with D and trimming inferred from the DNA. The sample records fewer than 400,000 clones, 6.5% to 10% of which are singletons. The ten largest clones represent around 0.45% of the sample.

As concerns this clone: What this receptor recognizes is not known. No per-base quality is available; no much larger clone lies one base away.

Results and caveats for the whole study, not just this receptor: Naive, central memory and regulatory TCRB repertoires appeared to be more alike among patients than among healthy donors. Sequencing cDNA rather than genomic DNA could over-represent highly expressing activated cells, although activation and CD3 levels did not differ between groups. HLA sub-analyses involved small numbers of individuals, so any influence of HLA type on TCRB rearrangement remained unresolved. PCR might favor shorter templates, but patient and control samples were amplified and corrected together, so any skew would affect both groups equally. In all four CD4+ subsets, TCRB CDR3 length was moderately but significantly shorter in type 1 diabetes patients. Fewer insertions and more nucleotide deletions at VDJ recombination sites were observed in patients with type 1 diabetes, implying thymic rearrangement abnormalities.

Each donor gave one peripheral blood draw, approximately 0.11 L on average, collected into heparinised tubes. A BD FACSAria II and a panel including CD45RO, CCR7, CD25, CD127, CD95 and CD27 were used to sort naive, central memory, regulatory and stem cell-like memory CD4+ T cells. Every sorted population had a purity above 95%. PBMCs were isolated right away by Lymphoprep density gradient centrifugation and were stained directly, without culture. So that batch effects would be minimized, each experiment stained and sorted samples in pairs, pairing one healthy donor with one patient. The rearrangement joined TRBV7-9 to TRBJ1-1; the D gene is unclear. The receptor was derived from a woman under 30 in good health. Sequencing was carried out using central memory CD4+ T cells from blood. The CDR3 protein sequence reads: CASSPEMNTEAFF. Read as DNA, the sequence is TGTGCCAGCAGCCCGGAGATGAACACTGAAGCTTTCTTT.